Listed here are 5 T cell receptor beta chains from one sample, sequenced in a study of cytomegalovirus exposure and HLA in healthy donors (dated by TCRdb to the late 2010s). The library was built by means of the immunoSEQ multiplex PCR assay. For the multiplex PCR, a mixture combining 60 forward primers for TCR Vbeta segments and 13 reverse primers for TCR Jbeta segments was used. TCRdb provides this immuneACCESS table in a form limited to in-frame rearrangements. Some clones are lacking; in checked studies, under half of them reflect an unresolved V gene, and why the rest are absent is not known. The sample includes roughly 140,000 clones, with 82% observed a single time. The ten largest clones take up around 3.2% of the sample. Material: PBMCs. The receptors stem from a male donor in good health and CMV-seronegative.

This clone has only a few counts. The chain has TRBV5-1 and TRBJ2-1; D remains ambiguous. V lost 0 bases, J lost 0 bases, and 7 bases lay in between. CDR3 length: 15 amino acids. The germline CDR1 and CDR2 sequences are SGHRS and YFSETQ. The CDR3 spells CASSLDESSYNEQFF. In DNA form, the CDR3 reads TGCGCCAGCAGCTTGGACGAGAGCTCCTACAATGAGCAGTTCTTC.

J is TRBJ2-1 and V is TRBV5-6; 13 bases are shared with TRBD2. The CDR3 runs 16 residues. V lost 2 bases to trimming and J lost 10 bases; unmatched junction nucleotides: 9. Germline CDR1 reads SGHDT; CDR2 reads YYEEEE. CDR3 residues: CASSFLGLAGVREQFF. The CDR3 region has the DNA TGTGCCAGCAGCTTCCTAGGACTAGCGGGAGTTCGAGAGCAGTTCTTC.

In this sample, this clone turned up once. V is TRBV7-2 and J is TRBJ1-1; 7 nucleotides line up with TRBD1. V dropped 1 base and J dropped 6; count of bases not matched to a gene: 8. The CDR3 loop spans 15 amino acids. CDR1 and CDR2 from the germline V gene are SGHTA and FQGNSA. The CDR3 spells CASSLGPYRGSEAFF. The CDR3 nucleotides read TGTGCCAGCAGCTTAGGGCCTTACAGGGGCTCTGAAGCTTTCTTT.

In DNA, the CDR3 is TGTGCCAGCACGGCGGGGTACGGGGAGCTGTTTTTT. It specifies CASTAGYGELFF. The rearrangement links TRBV6-6 to TRBJ2-2; D is possibly TRBD2 (6 bases). This CDR3 is built from 12 residues. In germline, CDR1 is MNHNY, CDR2 SVGAGI (reference sequence). Trimming removed 7 bases at V and 7 bases at J, with 10 bases between.

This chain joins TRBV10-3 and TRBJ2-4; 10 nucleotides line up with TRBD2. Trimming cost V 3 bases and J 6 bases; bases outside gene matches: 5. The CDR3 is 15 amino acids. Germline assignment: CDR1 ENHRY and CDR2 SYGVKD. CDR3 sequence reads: CAISDPGLAPNIQYF. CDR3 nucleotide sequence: TGTGCCATCAGTGATCCGGGACTAGCGCCAAACATTCAGTACTTC.